This TCR beta chain is from a study of T-cell reconstitution after alpha-beta-depleted transplantation in children (TCRdb year 2016). For the wider study: Using TCR repertoire profiling, the study quantitatively followed how T-cell immune reconstitution unfolded in children after TCRalphabeta/CD19-depleted allogeneic hematopoietic cell transplantation.

As encoded in the germline V gene (reference sequence), CDR1 is LNHNV while CDR2 is YYDKDF. V gives up 0 bases and J gives up 4 bases, and the segment between their germline ends measures 7 bases. From the cysteine through the phenylalanine, the CDR3 covers 14 amino acids. The read is trimmed to its CDR3 DNA, 42 bases read in frame from base 1. The protocol used for the library was PCR. Sequencing took place on an Illumina HiSeq 2500. Molecular barcoding was employed in the preparation of TCR libraries, with unique molecular identifiers being used to normalize TCRbeta repertoire quantification. TCRdb cleaned the public reads at Q25 with fastp, built clones with MiXCR and kept in-frame beta chains. Rows matching on CDR3 protein sequence are summarized as one entry with the most common DNA and genes. In all, the sample holds about 870,000 distinct CDR3 sequences, and about 16% of those were seen once. The biggest ten clones account for approximately 5% of the sample.

For this clonotype: Its antigen is currently not known. One base away there is no much larger clone; base qualities are not given.

Interpreted using the paper, the treatment or condition label stands for: allogeneic hematopoietic cell transplantation with graft depleted of TCRalphabeta T cells and CD19 B cells. The transplant recipients were children given TCRalphabeta/CD19-depleted allogeneic hematopoietic cell grafts. Overall study results and their limits: Over the following months the frequencies of hyperexpanded clones went down, and after one year T-cell counts and TCRbeta diversity were mostly credited to newly produced T cells. About two months after transplant, the apparently early recovery of alphabetaT-cell counts reportedly depended on just several hundred clones that had expanded rapidly and came from non-depleted graft cells. In some patients, high TCRbeta diversity at day 60 was attributed to recipient T cells and intrathymic progenitors that had survived conditioning.

The source was PBMCs, mostly from graft donor cells, collected 360 days after TCRalphabeta/CD19-depleted stem cell transplant. This TCR was recovered from a male patient aged 10 to 17 who had a stem cell transplant for acute lymphoblastic leukemia, so the T cells may come from the graft donor. Recombination linked TRBV15 to TRBJ1-5; the D gene cannot be named for sure. CDR3 loop: CATSRDWRNQPQHF. The nucleotide sequence is given as TGTGCCACCAGCAGAGATTGGAGGAATCAGCCCCAGCATTTT.